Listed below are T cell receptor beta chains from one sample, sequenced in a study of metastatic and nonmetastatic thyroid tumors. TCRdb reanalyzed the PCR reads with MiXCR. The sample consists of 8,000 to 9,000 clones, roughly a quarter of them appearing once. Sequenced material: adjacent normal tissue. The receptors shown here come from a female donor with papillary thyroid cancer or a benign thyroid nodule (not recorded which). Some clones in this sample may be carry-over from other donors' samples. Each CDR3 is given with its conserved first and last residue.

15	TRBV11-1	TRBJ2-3	CASSCGGVETDTQYF
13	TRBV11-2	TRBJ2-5	CASSWASGETQYF
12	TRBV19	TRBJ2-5	CASADSRETQYF
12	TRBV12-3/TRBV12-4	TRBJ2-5	CASSLTGGTQYF
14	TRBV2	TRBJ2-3	CASLGLSQINTQYF
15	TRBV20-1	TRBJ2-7	CSARDQGEGKYEQYF
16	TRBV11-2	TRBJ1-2	CASSLQRDRALHGYTF
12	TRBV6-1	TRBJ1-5	CASRSGNQPQHF
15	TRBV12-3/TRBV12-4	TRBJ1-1	CASSYRREMNTEAFF
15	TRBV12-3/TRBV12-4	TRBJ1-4	CASSHHRGSGEKLFF
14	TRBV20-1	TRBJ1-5	CSADPGRDEQPQHF
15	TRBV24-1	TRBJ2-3	CATSDLTSGTDTQYF
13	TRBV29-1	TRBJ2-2	CSVRVANTGELFF
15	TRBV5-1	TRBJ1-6	CASSPDQGINSPLHF
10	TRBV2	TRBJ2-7	CASKDNEQYF
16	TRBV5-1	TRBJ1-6	CASSLESGSGNSPLHF
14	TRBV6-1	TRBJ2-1	CASSPQTGRNEQFF
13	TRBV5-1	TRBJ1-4	CASRPGGGEKLFF
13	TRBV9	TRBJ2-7	CASSPGDSYEQYF
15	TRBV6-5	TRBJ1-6	CASSLGVAPGAPLHF
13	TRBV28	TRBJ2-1	CASQGARGDEQFF
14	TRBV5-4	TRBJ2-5	CASGWGPGGETQYF